This T cell receptor beta chain came from a study of blood T cell repertoires in COVID-19. Study-wide background: Samples taken during acute and convalescent COVID-19 were collected in the United States, Italy and Spain. From T cells, B-cell-depleted T cells, or PBMCs came the material, which was cDNA or gDNA.

Original data processing: Nucleated cell counts were estimated from reference gene primer amplification. The method was immunoSEQ multiplex PCR; TCRdb's version includes in-frame clones alone and lacks a portion of them. For V, J and clone size, that table is used; D and trimming come from the DNA. This sample carries more than 150,000 clones, 84% of them seen once, and the ten largest clones take around 7%. The CDR3 runs to 16 residues. Germline V gene lookup returns CDR1 SGHTA and CDR2 FQGNSA. V lost 3 bases to trimming and J lost 0 bases; unmatched junction nucleotides: 6. V usage is TRBV7-2 and J usage is TRBJ2-3; 7 nucleotides match TRBD1. This receptor was obtained from a human donor in a cohort sampled during active COVID-19. Sequencing was carried out using peripheral blood. The CDR3 reads CASSFTTGTSTDTQYF. In DNA form, the CDR3 reads TGTGCCAGCAGCTTTACGACAGGGACCAGCACAGATACGCAGTATTTT.